This T cell receptor (beta chain) was sequenced for a study of T cells in Graves' hyperthyroidism and ophthalmopathy (dated by TCRdb to about 2019). About the full investigation: Peripheral blood samples were taken at initial diagnosis, before any treatment was given. For training and testing, the 80 to 100 patients in the discovery cohort were randomly divided in a 7:3 ratio. Following sampling, methimazole starting at 30 mg daily was given to hyperthyroidism patients, and high-dose intravenous methylprednisolone was given to ophthalmopathy patients. The paper reports TCR Vbeta CDR3 sequencing of over 130 peripheral blood samples: around 45 ophthalmopathy, under 80 hyperthyroidism and approximately 17 progressor patients. In over five Graves' hyperthyroidism patients, the study also compared T-cell repertoires from thyroid tissue with T-cell repertoires from blood. TCR V-J signatures able to tell the groups apart were searched for in a discovery cohort of 95 to 100 patients, of whom roughly 42 had Graves' ophthalmopathy and 55 to 65 had stable Graves' hyperthyroidism. Prospective prediction of ophthalmopathy was tested in an independent validation cohort of about 19 hyperthyroidism patients and some 17 patients who later progressed to ophthalmopathy. Overall study results and their limits: During validation, the model predicted progression to ophthalmopathy a median of roughly six months ahead of onset, with around 71% sensitivity and under 85% specificity. Ophthalmopathy was separated from stable hyperthyroidism by a 13 V-J signature model, with 87.88% sensitivity and just over 81% specificity obtained in cross-validation and 80%/75% obtained in testing. Most expanded thyroid clonotypes (frequency above 0.001) were also detected in blood, suggesting blood repertoires may reflect thyroid immune responses. Sample size was not statistically predetermined, and blinding of investigators to group allocation was not performed.

V is cut by 8 bases and J by 6 bases, and the space between the germline ends is 11 bases. Inclusive of the bounding cysteine and phenylalanine, the CDR3 is 12 residues long. Of the read, only the CDR3 DNA is kept; its 36 bases are in frame from base 1. CDR1 and CDR2 were assigned from the germline V gene (reference sequence) as LNHDA and SQIVND. Ophthalmopathy patients had moderately to severely active disease, with a Clinical Activity Score of 3 or more, a NOSPECS grade of 4 or more, and a disease duration of less than 3 months. The study excluded patients with uncontrolled infections, other autoimmune diseases, pregnancy or lactation. Diagnoses were established on the basis of clinical symptoms, serum thyroxine and TRAb, thyroid ultrasound, and orbital computed tomography. PBMCs were isolated from about 9.2 ml of fresh peripheral blood by Ficoll-Paque density gradient centrifugation. Trizol reagent was used to extract total RNA, and RNA quality was then checked on an Agilent 2100 Bioanalyzer.

This clonotype showed up many times. What antigen it recognizes has not been identified. No qualities accompany the bases; no much larger clone lies one base away. Amplification of TCR beta CDR3 regions was carried out from RNA transcripts. The first round of RT-PCR for the TCR CDR3 was performed with the HTBI primer set and the Qiagen OneStep RT-PCR kit. Libraries were constructed in a second round of multiplex PCR, after which size selection and purification were carried out. Sequencing of the libraries was done on an Illumina HiSeq2000 using paired-end 100 bp reads. The paper's processing steps were these. SOAPnuke was used to process the raw data, throwing out any read that contained adapters or uncalled bases, had a mean Phred below 15, or lacked an exact constant-primer or identifier match. COPE v1.2.5 was used to merge high-quality paired reads, and clonotypes were defined as unique nucleotide sequences. MiTCR v1.1 was used to align clonotypes to the IMGT TRBV, TRBD and TRBJ reference segments. The analysis included only V-J combinations with a frequency above 0.0001, which together covered around 99% of the repertoires. The TCS score was defined as F50 (clonal expansion) divided by E x V (chaos), with BLOSUM62-based TCRdist calculated between CDR3 peptides within each V-J. Welch's t-statistics and random forest reduced some 510 V-J features to roughly 13, which were used in a naive Bayes classifier (R e1071). Clones were called with MiXCR by TCRdb after fastp trimmed the public reads at Q25, and only in-frame beta chains were retained. Each record represents a unique CDR3 protein, reported with the most common genes and DNA among its rows. The V and J calls shown here were made by TCRdb, not taken from the authors' results. A total of about 640,000 distinct CDR3 sequences appear in this sample, roughly 20% of them only once. The ten largest clonotypes hold 34% of the sample.

The source is a man aged 25 to 45 with Graves' ophthalmopathy. Recombination linked TRBV19 to TRBJ1-5; the D gene cannot be named for sure. The source material was blood. The CDR3 has the sequence CASQGLSQPQHF. The DNA reads as follows: TGTGCCAGTCAAGGGTTAAGTCAGCCCCAGCATTTT. Reference TRBV19 and TRBJ1-5 genes cover what lies past the CDR3, so the full variable domain is DGGITQSPKYLFRKEGQNVTLSCEQNLNHDAMYWYRQDPGQGLRLIYYSQIVNDFQKGDIAEGYSVSREKKESFPLTVTSAQKNPTAFYLCASQGLSQPQHFGDGTRLSIL.